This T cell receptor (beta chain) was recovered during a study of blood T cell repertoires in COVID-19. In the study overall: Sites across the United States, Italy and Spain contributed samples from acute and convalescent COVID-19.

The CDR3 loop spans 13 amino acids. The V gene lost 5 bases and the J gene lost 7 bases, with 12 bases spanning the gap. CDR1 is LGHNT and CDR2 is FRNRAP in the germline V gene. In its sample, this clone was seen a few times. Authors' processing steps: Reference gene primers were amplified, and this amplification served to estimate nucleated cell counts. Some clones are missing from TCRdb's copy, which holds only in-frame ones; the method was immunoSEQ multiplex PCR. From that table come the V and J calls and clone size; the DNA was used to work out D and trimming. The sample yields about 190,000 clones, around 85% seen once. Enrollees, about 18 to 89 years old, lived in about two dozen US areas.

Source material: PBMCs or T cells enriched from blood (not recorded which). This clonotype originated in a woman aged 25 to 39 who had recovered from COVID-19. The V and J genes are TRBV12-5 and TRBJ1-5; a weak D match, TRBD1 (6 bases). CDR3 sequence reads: CASGGGPGQPQHF. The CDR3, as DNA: TGTGCTAGTGGTGGGGGCCCGGGACAGCCCCAGCATTTT.